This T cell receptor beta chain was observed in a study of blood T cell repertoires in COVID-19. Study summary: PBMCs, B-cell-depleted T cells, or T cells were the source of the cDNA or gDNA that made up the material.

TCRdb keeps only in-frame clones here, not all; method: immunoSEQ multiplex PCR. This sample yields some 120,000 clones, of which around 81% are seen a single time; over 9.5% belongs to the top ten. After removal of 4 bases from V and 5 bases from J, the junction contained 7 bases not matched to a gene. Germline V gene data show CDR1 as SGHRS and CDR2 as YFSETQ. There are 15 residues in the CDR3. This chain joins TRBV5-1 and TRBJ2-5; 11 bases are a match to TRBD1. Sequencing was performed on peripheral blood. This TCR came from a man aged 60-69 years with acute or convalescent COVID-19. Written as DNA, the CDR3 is TGCGCCAGCAGCGGAGCGGGGACAGGGGGTGAGACCCAGTACTTC. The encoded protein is CASSGAGTGGETQYF.